The 20 T cell receptor beta chains below all came from one sample that was sequenced in a study of cytomegalovirus exposure and HLA in healthy donors. The study ran its PCR with 60 Vbeta and 13 Jbeta primers. Sequencing was performed with immunoSEQ multiplex PCR; in TCRdb, only in-frame clones are kept and a portion is missing. The sample shows about 88,000 clones, roughly 71% of them seen only once. Sequencing input: PBMCs. All receptors derive from a woman in her 40s in good health and CMV-seronegative.

This chain joins TRBV29-1 and TRBJ2-2; tentatively, D is TRBD1 (5 bases). Germline-derived CDR1 and CDR2 are SQVTM and ANQGSEA. Between the trimmed V and J ends, which lost 3 bases and 1 base, there was a span of 9 bases. CDR3 length: 14 amino acids. The CDR3 region is CSVDQGGNTGELFF. CDR3 sequence (DNA): TGCAGCGTTGACCAGGGCGGGAACACCGGGGAGCTGTTTTTT.

The gene calls are TRBV2 and TRBJ1-5; D uncertain. The length of the CDR3 is 15 residues. CDR1 is SNHLY, CDR2 FYNNEI, per germline. The germline V and J ends were trimmed by 4 bases and 0 bases, with 10 bases remaining between them. The CDR3 reads CASSGLKVSNQPQHF. The CDR3 DNA sequence: TGTGCCAGCAGTGGACTAAAAGTTAGCAATCAGCCCCAGCATTTT.

The chain carries TRBV15 and TRBJ1-1; weak D call: TRBD1 (6 bases). Germline-derived CDR1 and CDR2 are LNHNV and YYDKDF (reference sequence). This CDR3 has 15 residues. V lost 3 bases and J 5 bases, leaving 16 bases between the germline ends. This chain's CDR3 is CATSSEQGRKTEAFF. In DNA form, the CDR3 reads TGTGCCACCAGCAGTGAACAGGGAAGGAAAACTGAAGCTTTCTTT.

V is TRBV5-8 and J is TRBJ1-6, with D perhaps matching TRBD1 (6 bases). The ends were cut back, 4 bases at V and 6 bases at J, with 11 bases in the middle. Germline CDR1 reads SGHTS; CDR2 reads YDEGEE. This CDR3 has 14 amino acids. In DNA, the CDR3 is TGTGCCAGCAGCCGCGGACAGTTTAATTCACCCCTCCACTTT. Amino acids: CASSRGQFNSPLHF.

The table lists this clone with a count of one. The V call is TRBV12-5, the J call TRBJ2-7; D possibly corresponds to TRBD2 (6 bases). The CDR3 is 17 residues long. The germline V gene has CDR1 LGHNT and CDR2 FRNRAP. V lost 2 bases and J lost 0, with 17 bases in between. DNA for the CDR3: TGTGCTAGTGGTTTGATCGTTGCGGAGGGTTCCTCCTACGAGCAGTACTTC. Amino acid sequence: CASGLIVAEGSSYEQYF.

This clone was picked up a small number of times. The chain recombines TRBV5-1 with TRBJ1-1; D is ambiguous. The V end was cut by 6 bases, the J end by 1 base, with 13 bases between. This CDR3 is 14 amino acids long. Germline V gives CDR1 SGHRS, CDR2 YFSETQ. The CDR3 DNA sequence: TGCGCCAGCAACTCCCGGGTAGGGAACACTGAAGCTTTCTTT. Protein sequence: CASNSRVGNTEAFF.

The V and J genes are TRBV25-1 and TRBJ2-7; D remains ambiguous. The CDR3 loop spans 13 amino acids. Germline V CDR1 and CDR2: MGHDK, SYGVNS. The germline V and J ends were trimmed by 3 bases and 3 bases, with 9 bases remaining between them. The CDR3 protein is CASSDWQNYEQYF. DNA for the CDR3: TGTGCCAGCAGTGACTGGCAGAACTACGAGCAGTACTTC.

This chain links TRBV7-2 with TRBJ1-1; D remains ambiguous. The germline V gene encodes CDR1 SGHTA and CDR2 FQGNSA. The CDR3 is made up of 13 amino acids. Deletions cut 4 bases from V and 1 base from J, with 7 bases between. CDR3 amino acids: CASSYTENTEAFF. CDR3 coding DNA: TGTGCCAGCAGCTATACAGAGAACACTGAAGCTTTCTTT.

The chain joins TRBV30 to TRBJ1-2, with D possibly TRBD1 on 6 matching bases. The V and J ends lost 4 bases and 6 bases respectively, with 12 bases between them. Germline-derived CDR1 and CDR2 are GTSNPN and SVGIG (reference sequence). CDR3 size: 12 residues. CDR3 sequence: CAWTGEWDGYTF. CDR3 nucleotide sequence: TGTGCCTGGACAGGGGAGTGGGATGGCTACACCTTC.

This chain links TRBV28 with TRBJ1-6; 9 bases are shared with TRBD1. The CDR3 length is 14 residues. The germline CDR1 and CDR2 sequences are MDHEN and SYDVKM. Germline trimming cut 2 bases from V and 13 bases from J; bases unmatched to any gene: 6. In nucleotides, the CDR3 is TGTGCCAGCAGTTTAGACAGGGGGTCTTTCCCCCTCCACTTT. Protein product: CASSLDRGSFPLHF.

This clone was seen a handful of times. The CDR3 protein is CASSLGLTGLVEAFF. CDR3 nucleotide sequence: TGTGCCAGCAGCTTAGGGTTGACGGGACTCGTCGAAGCTTTCTTT. The chain recombines TRBV7-9 with TRBJ1-1; D possibly corresponds to TRBD1 (5 bases). The V end lost 1 base, the J end lost 8 bases, and 17 bases lay between the germline ends. This CDR3 comprises 15 residues. CDR1 SEHNR and CDR2 FQNEAQ come from the germline V gene (reference sequence).

J is TRBJ1-6 and V is TRBV2, with TRBD1 matching 10 bases. The V gene's germline CDR1 is SNHLY and CDR2 FYNNEI. The CDR3 has 19 amino acids. V shed 7 bases, J shed 4 bases, and the junction held 16 bases outside the gene matches. The CDR3 DNA sequence: TGTGCCAGCACCGGAGCCCCCGGACAGGGGGTAACGTATAATTCACCCCTCCACTTT. Amino acids: CASTGAPGQGVTYNSPLHF.

The chain has TRBV18 and TRBJ1-1; 8 bases line up with TRBD1. The germline V gene has CDR1 KGHSH and CDR2 LQKENI. This CDR3 comprises 20 residues. V shed 2 bases, J shed 11 bases, and the junction held 28 bases outside the gene matches. This CDR3 reads CASSPSVRGPASLTWSGAFF. DNA of the CDR3: TGTGCCAGCTCACCATCGGTCAGGGGGCCCGCTTCTCTAACTTGGTCAGGGGCTTTCTTT.

This chain joins TRBV5-1 and TRBJ1-3, with TRBD1 matching over 7 bases. Unmatched junction bases numbered 8, after V lost 4 bases and J lost 4 bases. CDR3 size: 15 residues. Germline V gene data show CDR1 as SGHRS and CDR2 as YFSETQ. The CDR3 bases are TGCGCCAGCAGCCTGACACCGGGACAGGGAAACACCATATATTTT. Encoded protein: CASSLTPGQGNTIYF. The variable domain in full, with the rest retrieved from reference TRBV5-1 and TRBJ1-3, is KAGVTQTPRYLIKTRGQQVTLSCSPISGHRSVSWYQQTPGQGLQFLFEYFSETQRNKGNFPGRFSGRQFSNSRSEMNVSTLELGDSALYLCASSLTPGQGNTIYFGEGSWLTVV.

This clone appeared a single time. This CDR3 fails to terminate in the conserved phenylalanine or tryptophan, so it likely reflects a read error. The chain is built from TRBV7-9 and TRBJ1-6; the D gene is possibly TRBD1 (6 bases). The germline V and J ends were trimmed by 1 base and 1 base, with 14 bases remaining between them. CDR1 is SEHNR and CDR2 is FQNEAQ in the germline V gene (reference sequence). The CDR3 totals 18 residues. The CDR3 protein is CASSLVLRQGSYNSPLHV. CDR3 nucleotides: TGTGCCAGCAGCTTAGTATTAAGGCAGGGGTCCTATAATTCACCCCTCCACGTT.

This chain connects TRBV7-3 to TRBJ2-7, with 12 positions matching TRBD2. Trimming took 5 bases from V and 7 from J; bases not matched to a gene: 12. The V gene's germline CDR1 is SGHTA and CDR2 FQGTGA. The CDR3 totals 16 residues. The DNA of the CDR3 is TGTGCCAGCAGCCGTAACGGACTAGCGGGGACGGGGGAGCAGTACTTC. It codes for CASSRNGLAGTGEQYF.

This clone appeared a few times. V is TRBV4-1 and J is TRBJ1-4, with D possibly being TRBD1 (5 bases). The CDR3 has 17 amino acids. The V end was cut by 3 bases, the J end by 3 bases, with 17 bases between. Germline values: CDR1 MGHRA, CDR2 YSYEKL. CDR3 protein: CASSQGGRRAPNEKLFF. Written as DNA, the CDR3 is TGCGCCAGCAGCCAGGGGGGAAGGAGGGCGCCTAATGAAAAACTGTTTTTT.

This clone has a handful of counts. The CDR3 region has the DNA TGTGCCAGCAGCTTAGGCCACAGGTCCCCAGAGACCCAGTACTTC. This sequence encodes CASSLGHRSPETQYF. This chain links TRBV7-2 with TRBJ2-5; possible D gene TRBD1, 5 bases. The germline CDR1 and CDR2 sequences are SGHTA and FQGNSA. Deletions cut 1 base from V and 4 bases from J, with 13 bases between. The CDR3 runs 15 residues.

The chain is built from TRBV2 and TRBJ2-7; 7 bases are a match to TRBD1. V gave up 8 bases and J gave up 3 bases; unmatched junction bases: 7. Germline CDR1 SNHLY, CDR2 FYNNEI. This CDR3 region has 13 residues. In DNA form, the CDR3 reads TGTGCCAGCCACAGGGGTGTTAGCTACGAGCAGTACTTC. As protein: CASHRGVSYEQYF.

V gene TRBV25-1 combines with J gene TRBJ2-6, with D possibly being TRBD2 (5 bases). Per germline, CDR1 MGHDK and CDR2 SYGVNS. V lost 2 bases and J lost 2, with 16 bases in between. The CDR3 consists of 18 residues. The CDR3 is CASSEEGKARPGANVLTF. The CDR3 bases are TGTGCCAGCAGTGAAGAGGGCAAGGCTCGTCCTGGGGCCAACGTCCTGACTTTC.